Each of the 19 T cell receptor beta chains below was sequenced from the same sample in a study of patients and donors after allogeneic stem cell transplantation (dated by TCRdb to about 2020). Libraries were built with RT-PCR. The sample was run on a NextSeq 550. The raw public reads went through TCRdb reprocessing: fastp at Q25, MiXCR clone calling, in-frame beta chains kept. Rows are unified per CDR3 protein, each entry keeping the most common DNA and genes. This sample gives fewer than 75,000 distinct CDR3 sequences in total; more than 25% of them show up just once. Of the sample, 26% is held by the ten largest clones. What was sequenced was blood, either unsorted or a sorted T cell fraction (not recorded which). The receptor source for this set is a human donor who was either an allogeneic HSCT recipient or a stem cell or donor lymphocyte infusion donor (not recorded which). It is not recorded whose cells these are; they may come from a transplant donor.

This clonotype has just a few counts. The rearrangement uses TRBV5-1 and TRBJ1-6, with a weak D call TRBD1 (5 bases). The CDR3 contains 14 residues. CDR1 is SGHRS, CDR2 YFSETQ, per germline. V was trimmed by 5 bases and J by 10 bases, leaving 16 bases between them. The CDR3 loop reads CASRFQGERSPLHF. Here the CDR3 DNA reads TGCGCCAGCAGATTTCAGGGCGAAAGATCACCCCTCCACTTT.

The genes are TRBV7-9 and TRBJ2-5, with a possible D match to TRBD1 (6 bases). Germline V gives CDR1 SEHNR, CDR2 FQNEAQ (reference sequence). V was cut by 5 bases and J by 1 base, with 8 bases left in between. The CDR3 contains 13 residues. The CDR3 reads CASSPDSQETQYF. CDR3 nucleotide sequence: TGTGCCAGCAGCCCGGACAGCCAAGAGACCCAGTACTTC.

V is TRBV7-2 and J is TRBJ1-5; 9 bases agree with TRBD1. CDR3 length: 14 amino acids. CDR1 and CDR2 (germline): SGHTA, FQGNSA. Trimming removed 5 bases from V and 7 bases from J; junction bases left unmatched: 6. The CDR3 region has the DNA TGTGCCAGCAGCAAGGACAGGGGCCGGCAGCCCCAGCATTTT. Protein: CASSKDRGRQPQHF.

This chain connects TRBV20-1 to TRBJ2-5, with 10 bases identical to TRBD2. The trim removed 5 bases at V and 0 bases at J, leaving 12 bases unmatched. This CDR3 has 17 residues. Germline CDR1 DFQATT, CDR2 SNEGSKA (reference sequence). CDR3 sequence: CSASPWAAGGNQETQYF. The CDR3 coding sequence is TGCAGTGCTTCCCCCTGGGCAGCGGGGGGGAACCAAGAGACCCAGTACTTC.

The chain couples TRBV29-1 to TRBJ2-7; D remains ambiguous. V lost 0 bases, J lost 3 bases, and 3 bases lay in between. CDR3 length: 11 residues. The V gene's germline CDR1 is SQVTM and CDR2 ANQGSEA. This chain's CDR3 is CSVEESYEQYF. CDR3 DNA sequence: TGCAGCGTTGAAGAGAGCTACGAGCAGTACTTC.

Only one count was recorded for this clonotype. V gene TRBV6-4 combines with J gene TRBJ2-1; 14 positions match TRBD2. J lost 8 bases, V lost 6 bases, and 9 bases had no gene match. The germline CDR1 and CDR2 sequences are MRHNA and SNTAGT. CDR3 length: 16 amino acids. The CDR3 reads CASREGTSGRLDEQFF. The CDR3 nucleotides are TGTGCCAGCAGAGAGGGGACTAGCGGGAGACTGGATGAGCAGTTCTTC.

This clonotype has only a few counts. This chain joins TRBV18 and TRBJ1-4, with 7 bases matching TRBD1. After removal of 8 bases from V and 6 bases from J, the junction contained 6 bases not matched to a gene. The CDR3 has 13 amino acids. Germline assignment: CDR1 KGHSH and CDR2 LQKENI. DNA of the CDR3: TGTGCCAGCCCAGGGGGTTTCGATGAAAAACTGTTTTTT. This encodes CASPGGFDEKLFF. Full variable domain (rest looked up from reference TRBV18 and TRBJ1-4): NAGVMQNPRHLVRRRGQEARLRCSPMKGHSHVYWYRQLPEEGLKFMVYLQKENIIDESGMPKERFSAEFPKEGPSILRIQQVVRGDSAAYFCASPGGFDEKLFFGSGTQLSVL.

This rearrangement joins TRBV5-1 to TRBJ2-3, with D unresolved. The CDR3 covers 12 residues. The ends were cut back, 3 bases at V and 6 bases at J, with 8 bases in the middle. From germline, CDR1 is SGHRS and CDR2 YFSETQ. Here the CDR3 DNA reads TGCGCCAGCAGCTATTTAGGTGATACGCAGTATTTT. Protein: CASSYLGDTQYF.

The DNA of the CDR3 is TGTGCCAGCAGCCGGGACGCCTTTAGAGAAAACACCATATATTTT. As protein: CASSRDAFRENTIYF. The chain recombines TRBV7-2 with TRBJ1-3, with D tentatively TRBD1 (5 bases). The CDR3 contains 15 residues. Looked up from germline, CDR1 is SGHTA and CDR2 is FQGNSA. V was shortened by 5 bases and J by 6 bases, with 17 bases between the two germline ends.

This clonotype was counted between two and nine times. The chain links TRBV12-3 or TRBV12-4 to TRBJ2-3; unclear D gene. V gave up 3 bases and J gave up 5 bases, with 15 bases separating them. The CDR3 extends over 15 amino acids. CDR3 region: CASSFIAALQDTQYF. As DNA, the CDR3 is TGTGCCAGCAGTTTTATAGCAGCCCTCCAAGATACGCAGTATTTT.

This chain connects TRBV20-1 to TRBJ2-2; 8 nucleotides agree with TRBD1. The germline V gene has CDR1 DFQATT and CDR2 SNEGSKA (reference sequence). This CDR3 region has 13 residues. As DNA, the CDR3 is TGCAGCGCAGGGGGCGAGTACACCGGGGAGCTGTTTTTT. Translating it yields CSAGGEYTGELFF.

This clonotype has a handful of counts. The chain employs TRBV6-4 and TRBJ2-7, with D hard to call. Looked up from germline, CDR1 is MRHNA and CDR2 is SNTAGT. Trimming removed 2 bases at V and 9 bases at J, with 23 bases between. The CDR3 runs to 16 residues. CDR3 nucleotides: TGTGCCAGCAGTGACGTCTCCGCCGTCAGTCAGTGTCGGCAGTACTTC. Amino acid sequence: CASSDVSAVSQCRQYF.

This chain links TRBV5-1 with TRBJ2-7; D is ambiguous. Germline values: CDR1 SGHRS, CDR2 YFSETQ. V was cut by 1 base and J by 2 bases, with 13 bases left in between. CDR3 length: 15 amino acids. The CDR3 region is CASSLLTSPAYEQYF. The CDR3 coding sequence is TGCGCCAGCAGCTTGCTAACTTCCCCTGCCTACGAGCAGTACTTC.

The chain employs TRBV7-2 and TRBJ1-6; a possible D gene is TRBD1 (6 bases). The CDR3 is 14 residues long. Germline-derived CDR1 and CDR2 are SGHTA and FQGNSA. V shed 5 bases and J shed 7 bases, with 12 bases lying between them. The CDR3 sequence: CASSISGANSPLHF. CDR3 in DNA: TGTGCCAGCAGCATCTCGGGGGCGAATTCACCCCTCCACTTT.

This clonotype was counted only a few times. The chain joins TRBV4-1 to TRBJ1-1; 9 bases line up with TRBD1. V was pared by 6 bases and J by 7 bases, with 15 bases of the junction left unmatched. The length of the CDR3 is 16 residues. Germline CDR1 reads MGHRA; CDR2 reads YSYEKL. CDR3: CASRNLQGASRDEAFF. The CDR3 region has the DNA TGCGCCAGCAGAAACTTACAGGGGGCGTCGAGGGATGAAGCTTTCTTT.

In this sample, this clonotype turned up a few times. The genes are TRBV27 and TRBJ2-7, with 7 positions matching TRBD2. The CDR3 loop spans 14 amino acids. CDR1 and CDR2 from the germline V gene are MNHEY and SMNVEV (reference sequence). J lost 4 bases, V lost 3 bases, and 6 bases had no gene match. The CDR3 here is CASSFRLAAYEQYF. As DNA, the CDR3 is TGTGCCAGCAGTTTTCGACTAGCTGCTTACGAGCAGTACTTC.

The CDR3 here is CASSLGQTPQAFF. The CDR3 DNA sequence: TGCGCCAGCAGCTTAGGACAGACACCGCAAGCTTTCTTT. This rearrangement joins TRBV5-1 to TRBJ1-1; D is perhaps TRBD1 (6 bases). The CDR3 is 13 amino acids. Trimming took off 2 bases at V and 9 bases at J, with 14 bases between the two ends. The germline V gene has CDR1 SGHRS and CDR2 YFSETQ.

This clonotype was detected many times. The chain joins TRBV29-1 to TRBJ1-1; 10 bases map to TRBD1. Trimming removed 4 bases from V and 9 bases from J; junction bases left unmatched: 11. CDR3 length: 14 amino acids. Germline values: CDR1 SQVTM, CDR2 ANQGSEA. In DNA, the CDR3 is TGCAGCGTTGGGCCCCGGGACAGGGGATCCCAAGCTTTCTTT. Translated: CSVGPRDRGSQAFF.

The rearrangement links TRBV5-1 to TRBJ2-5; no reliable D call. The V gene's germline CDR1 is SGHRS and CDR2 YFSETQ. V lost 4 bases and J 5 bases, leaving 12 bases between the germline ends. The CDR3 spans 13 residues. This CDR3 reads CASSRSEGETQYF. The CDR3 coding sequence is TGCGCCAGCAGCCGTTCTGAAGGCGAGACCCAGTACTTC.